Listed here is a single T cell receptor beta chain. Systemic immunosuppression or autoimmune disease history was grounds to exclude patients. This entry is derived from a study of OX40 agonist ivuxolimab in advanced cancers. Study as a whole: Ivuxolimab, an agonist antibody against OX40 (CD134), was given to patients.

Measured with immunoSEQ multiplex PCR; TCRdb has only the in-frame clones, and not every one. The repertoire holds roughly 110,000 clones, with approximately 90% as singletons. Germline V CDR1 and CDR2: SGHKS, YYEKEE (reference sequence). The length of the CDR3 is 15 residues. Trimming shortened V by 4 bases and J by 1 base, and 12 bases separated the two germline ends. This material consisted of CD4+ or CD8+ T cells sorted from blood, taken in a trial of the OX40 agonist ivuxolimab. The chain couples TRBV5-5 to TRBJ1-3; no firm D call. This sequence was found in an adult with an advanced solid tumor such as melanoma, head and neck, liver or kidney cancer. The CDR3 loop is CASSPAGNSGNTIYF. The CDR3 nucleotides read TGTGCCAGCAGCCCCGCTGGGAATTCTGGAAACACCATATATTTT.